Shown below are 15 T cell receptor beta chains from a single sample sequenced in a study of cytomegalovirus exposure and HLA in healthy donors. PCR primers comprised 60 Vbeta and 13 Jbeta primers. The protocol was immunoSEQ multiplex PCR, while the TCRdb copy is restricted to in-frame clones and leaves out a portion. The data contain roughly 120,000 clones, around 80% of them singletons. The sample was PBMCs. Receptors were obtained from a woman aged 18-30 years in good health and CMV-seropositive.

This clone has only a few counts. The CDR3 here is CASSQEGQGMEKLFF. The CDR3 DNA is TGCGCCAGCAGCCAGGAGGGACAGGGGATGGAAAAACTGTTTTTT. The V gene is TRBV5-1, the J gene TRBJ1-4, with 10 bases identical to TRBD1. CDR3 length: 15 amino acids. Trimming removed 4 bases from V and 8 bases from J; junction bases left unmatched: 8. From germline, CDR1 is SGHRS and CDR2 YFSETQ.

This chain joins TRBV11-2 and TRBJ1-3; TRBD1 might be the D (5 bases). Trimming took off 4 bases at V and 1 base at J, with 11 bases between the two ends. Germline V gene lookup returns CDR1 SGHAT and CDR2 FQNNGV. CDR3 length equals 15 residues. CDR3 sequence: CASSSLDKSGNTIYF. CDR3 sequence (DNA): TGTGCCAGCAGCTCATTGGACAAGTCTGGAAACACCATATATTTT.

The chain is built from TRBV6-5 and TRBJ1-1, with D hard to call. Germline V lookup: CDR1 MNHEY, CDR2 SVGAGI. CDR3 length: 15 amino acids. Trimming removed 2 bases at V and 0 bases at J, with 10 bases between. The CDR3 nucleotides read TGTGCCAGCAGTTACGGTCAGGTGATGAACACTGAAGCTTTCTTT. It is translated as CASSYGQVMNTEAFF.

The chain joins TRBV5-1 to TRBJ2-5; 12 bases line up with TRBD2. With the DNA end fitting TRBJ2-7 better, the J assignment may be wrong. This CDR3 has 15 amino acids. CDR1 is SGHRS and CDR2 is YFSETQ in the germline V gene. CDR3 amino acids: CASQSTSGRVHEQYF. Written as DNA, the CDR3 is TGCGCCAGCCAATCGACTAGCGGGAGAGTCCACGAGCAGTACTTC.

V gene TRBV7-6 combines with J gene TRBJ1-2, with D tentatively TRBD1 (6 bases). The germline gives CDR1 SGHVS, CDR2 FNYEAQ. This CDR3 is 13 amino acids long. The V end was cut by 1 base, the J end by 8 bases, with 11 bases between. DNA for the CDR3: TGTGCCAGCAGCTTAGATCCGGGGGGCGGCTACACCTTC. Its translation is CASSLDPGGGYTF.

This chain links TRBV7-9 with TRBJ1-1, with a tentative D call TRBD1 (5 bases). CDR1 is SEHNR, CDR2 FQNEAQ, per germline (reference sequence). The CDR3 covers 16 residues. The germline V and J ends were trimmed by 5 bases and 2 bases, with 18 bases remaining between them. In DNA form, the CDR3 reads TGTGCCAGCAGCATAAGGGGAGGACCCCGCAACACTGAAGCTTTCTTT. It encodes CASSIRGGPRNTEAFF.

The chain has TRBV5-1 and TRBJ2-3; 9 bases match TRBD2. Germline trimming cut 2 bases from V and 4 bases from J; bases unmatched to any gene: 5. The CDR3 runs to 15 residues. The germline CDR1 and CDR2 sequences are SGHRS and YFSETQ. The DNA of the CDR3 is TGCGCCAGCAGCTTCCCTGCGGGAGGGCCAGATACGCAGTATTTT. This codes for CASSFPAGGPDTQYF. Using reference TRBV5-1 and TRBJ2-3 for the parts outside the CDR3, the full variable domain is KAGVTQTPRYLIKTRGQQVTLSCSPISGHRSVSWYQQTPGQGLQFLFEYFSETQRNKGNFPGRFSGRQFSNSRSEMNVSTLELGDSALYLCASSFPAGGPDTQYFGPGTRLTVL.

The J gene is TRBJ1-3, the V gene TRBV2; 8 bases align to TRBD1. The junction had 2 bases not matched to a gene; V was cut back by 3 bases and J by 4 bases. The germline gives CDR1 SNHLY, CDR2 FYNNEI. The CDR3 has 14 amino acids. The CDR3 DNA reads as TGTGCCAGCAGTGACCGGACAGGGGGAAACACCATATATTTT. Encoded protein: CASSDRTGGNTIYF.

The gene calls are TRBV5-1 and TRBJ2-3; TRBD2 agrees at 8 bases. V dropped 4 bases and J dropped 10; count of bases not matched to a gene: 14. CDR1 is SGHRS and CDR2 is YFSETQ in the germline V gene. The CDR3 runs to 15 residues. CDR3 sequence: CASSPNPISSGSQYF. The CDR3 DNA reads TGCGCCAGCAGCCCGAACCCGATTTCTAGCGGGTCGCAGTATTTT.

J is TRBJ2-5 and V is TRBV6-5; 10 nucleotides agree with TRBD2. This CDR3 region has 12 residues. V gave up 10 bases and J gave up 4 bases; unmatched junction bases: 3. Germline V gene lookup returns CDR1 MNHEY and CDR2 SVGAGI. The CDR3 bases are TGTGCCACCATAGCGGGAGGAGAGACCCAGTACTTC. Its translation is CATIAGGETQYF.

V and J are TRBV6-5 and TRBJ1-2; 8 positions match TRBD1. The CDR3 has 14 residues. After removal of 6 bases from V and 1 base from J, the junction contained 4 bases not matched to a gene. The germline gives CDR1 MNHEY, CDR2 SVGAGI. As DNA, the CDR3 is TGTGCCAGCAGAACGGACAGGGTTAACTATGGCTACACCTTC. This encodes CASRTDRVNYGYTF.

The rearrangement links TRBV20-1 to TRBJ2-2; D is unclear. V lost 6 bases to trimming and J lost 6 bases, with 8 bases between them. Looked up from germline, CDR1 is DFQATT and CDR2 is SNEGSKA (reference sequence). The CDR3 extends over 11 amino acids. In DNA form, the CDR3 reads TGCAGTGCCAGCGCGGCCGGGGAGCTGTTTTTT. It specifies CSASAAGELFF.

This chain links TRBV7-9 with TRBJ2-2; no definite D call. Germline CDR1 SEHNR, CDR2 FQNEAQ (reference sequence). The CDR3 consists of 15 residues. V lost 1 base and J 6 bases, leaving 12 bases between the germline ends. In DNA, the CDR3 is TGTGCCAGCAGCTTAGGCAGGCTGGCGCCCGGGGAGCTGTTTTTT. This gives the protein CASSLGRLAPGELFF.

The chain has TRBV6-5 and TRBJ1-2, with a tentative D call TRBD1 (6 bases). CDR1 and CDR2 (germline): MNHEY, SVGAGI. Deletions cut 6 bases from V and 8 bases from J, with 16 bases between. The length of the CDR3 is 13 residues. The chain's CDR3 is CASSQQGDRGYTF. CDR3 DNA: TGTGCCAGCAGCCAACAGGGTGACAGGGGCTACACCTTC.

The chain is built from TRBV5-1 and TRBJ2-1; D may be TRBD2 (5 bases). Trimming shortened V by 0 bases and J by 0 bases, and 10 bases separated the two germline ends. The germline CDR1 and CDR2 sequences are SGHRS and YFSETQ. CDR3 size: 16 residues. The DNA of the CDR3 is TGCGCCAGCAGCTTGGGGGTAGCGAGCTCCTACAATGAGCAGTTCTTC. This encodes CASSLGVASSYNEQFF.